This T cell receptor beta chain derives from a study of blood T cell repertoires in COVID-19. Study summary: Samples of COVID-19 (acute and convalescent) were obtained from the United States, Italy and Spain. In each case, the material was cDNA or gDNA derived from T cells, B-cell-depleted T cells, or PBMCs.

In the study's own analysis: Reference gene primer amplification in the assay estimated nucleated cell counts. TCRdb's table, derived via immunoSEQ multiplex PCR, lists solely in-frame clones and lacks some. D and trimming were read from the DNA, whereas the V and J calls and clone size are those reported in that table. Of approximately 230,000 clones in the sample, approximately 82% were seen once. The CDR3 runs to 12 residues. Germline V CDR1 and CDR2: MNHEY, SVGAGI. Trimming shortened V by 6 bases and J by 3 bases, and 8 bases separated the two germline ends. Sequenced: peripheral blood. The chain uses TRBV6-5 and TRBJ1-1; no clear D gene. The receptor was isolated from a woman of 80 years or more with active or convalescent COVID-19. As DNA, the CDR3 is TGTGCCAGCAGAACGACTGACACTGAAGCTTTCTTT. Protein: CASRTTDTEAFF.